The present T cell receptor (beta chain) was sequenced within a study of human T cells and chemical hapten exposure. This CDR3 has 16 residues. J was trimmed by 8 bases and V by 0 bases; bases with no gene match: 5. Germline V gene lookup returns CDR1 LGHNA and CDR2 YNFKEQ. TCRdb processed the RACE reads anew with MiXCR; each CDR3 protein has one entry. The sample holds 350,000 or so distinct CDR3 sequences, under 9% seen once. Time point noted: patch test 1, 2 weeks after DPC sensitization. The treatment denotes: therapeutic diphenylcyclopropenone sensitization with weekly scalp DPC. The sequence was collected from a woman aged 18-29 years with alopecia areata. Some clones in this sample may be carry-over from other donors' samples. The V gene is TRBV4-2, the J gene TRBJ2-1; 12 bases are shared with TRBD2. The specimen was whole blood, collected in connection with sensitization to the hapten diphenylcyclopropenone (DPC). The CDR3 region is CASSQDPSGGAHEQFF. The DNA for the CDR3 is TGTGCCAGCAGCCAAGACCCTAGCGGGGGGGCGCATGAGCAGTTCTTC.